This is a list of T cell receptor beta chains from one sample in a study of breast tumors, draining lymph nodes, adjacent tissues. TCRdb passed the multiplex PCR reads through MiXCR, listing each CDR3 protein once. The sample carries around 130,000 distinct CDR3 sequences, over 25% recorded once. Material for sequencing was axillary lymph node tissue. The receptors shown here come from a female donor with breast cancer. Some clones in this sample may be carry-over from other donors' samples. Each CDR3 is given with its conserved first and last residue. Each record gives: clone size, V gene, J gene, D gene, CDR3 DNA, CDR3 protein. The D gene is left open where the match is weak. Not every row has a clone size; where given, it reads once, few, many or a size class.

clone_size: many
v_call: TRBV12-3/TRBV12-4
j_call: TRBJ2-5
d_call: TRBD1
cdr3_nt: TGTGCCAGCAGTTTCCCGGACAGGGGGGGAGAGACCCAGTACTTC
cdr3_aa: CASSFPDRGGETQYF

clone_size: NA
v_call: TRBV7-9
j_call: TRBJ2-7
d_call: TRBD1
cdr3_nt: TGTGCCAGCAGCTTTGAGACAGGGGGCGAGCAGTACTTC
cdr3_aa: CASSFETGGEQYF

clone_size: many
v_call: TRBV7-9
j_call: TRBJ2-1
d_call: NA
cdr3_nt: TGTGCCAGCAGCTTCCAGACCGGGACACCTGAGCAGTTCTTC
cdr3_aa: CASSFQTGTPEQFF

clone_size: NA
v_call: TRBV19
j_call: TRBJ1-2
d_call: TRBD1
cdr3_nt: TGTGCCAGTAGTGCCGGGACAGGGCCTCGGGGCTACACCTTC
cdr3_aa: CASSAGTGPRGYTF

clone_size: NA
v_call: TRBV7-3
j_call: TRBJ2-7
d_call: TRBD1
cdr3_nt: TGTGCCAGCAGCCCCGGGACAGGGGTCACCGGCGAGCAGTACTTC
cdr3_aa: CASSPGTGVTGEQYF

clone_size: NA
v_call: TRBV6-6
j_call: TRBJ1-1
d_call: NA
cdr3_nt: TGTGCCAGCAGTTACTCCGGGGGGTGGAACACTGAAGCTTTCTTT
cdr3_aa: CASSYSGGWNTEAFF

clone_size: many
v_call: TRBV6-1
j_call: TRBJ1-5
d_call: TRBD1
cdr3_nt: TGTGCCACCACAAATAACGGACAGGGGAAGGATCAGCCCCAGCATTTT
cdr3_aa: CATTNNGQGKDQPQHF

clone_size: NA
v_call: TRBV7-9
j_call: TRBJ2-6
d_call: NA
cdr3_nt: TGCGCCAGCAGCGTCATCAAGGGTACAGGGGCCAACGTCCTGACTTTC
cdr3_aa: CASSVIKGTGANVLTF

clone_size: many
v_call: TRBV7-8
j_call: TRBJ1-5
d_call: NA
cdr3_nt: TGTGCCAGCAGCTTAGCTTCAGGGCATAATCAGCCCCAGCATTTT
cdr3_aa: CASSLASGHNQPQHF

clone_size: many
v_call: TRBV3-1
j_call: TRBJ2-5
d_call: NA
cdr3_nt: TGTGCCAGCAGCCAAGGTGGGACCCCACCCGAGACCCAGTACTTC
cdr3_aa: CASSQGGTPPETQYF

clone_size: NA
v_call: TRBV11-2
j_call: TRBJ1-1
d_call: NA
cdr3_nt: TGTGCCAGCAGCCCCCTCAGGGGAGGGCGTAATGAAGCTTTCTTT
cdr3_aa: CASSPLRGGRNEAFF

clone_size: many
v_call: TRBV6-5
j_call: TRBJ1-2
d_call: TRBD1
cdr3_nt: TGTGCCAGCACGAGCCGGGACAGGGCTAATGGCTACACCTTC
cdr3_aa: CASTSRDRANGYTF

clone_size: many
v_call: TRBV30
j_call: TRBJ2-2
d_call: NA
cdr3_nt: TGTGCCTGGTATCACGGAGGGAGCGCGAACACCGGGGAGCTGTTTTTT
cdr3_aa: CAWYHGGSANTGELFF

clone_size: many
v_call: TRBV6-6
j_call: TRBJ1-5
d_call: TRBD1
cdr3_nt: TGTGCCAGCCGGGGTCAGGGGGTCGATCAGCCCCAGCATTTT
cdr3_aa: CASRGQGVDQPQHF

clone_size: NA
v_call: TRBV4-2
j_call: TRBJ1-2
d_call: NA
cdr3_nt: TGTGCCAGCAGCCAAGAGGCGGGGCTTAACTATGGCTACACCTTC
cdr3_aa: CASSQEAGLNYGYTF

clone_size: few
v_call: TRBV6-2/TRBV6-3
j_call: TRBJ2-3
d_call: NA
cdr3_nt: TGTGCCAGCAGTTACACCCAGCCGGAGACAGATAGCACAGATACGCAGTATTTT
cdr3_aa: CASSYTQPETDSTDTQYF

clone_size: NA
v_call: TRBV10-3
j_call: TRBJ1-3
d_call: NA
cdr3_nt: TGTGCCATCATTCCGCAGCGCTCTGGAAACACCATATATTTT
cdr3_aa: CAIIPQRSGNTIYF

clone_size: NA
v_call: TRBV6-6
j_call: TRBJ1-3
d_call: NA
cdr3_nt: TGTGCCAGCAGTCCATGGGGGGTCGGAAACACCATATATTTT
cdr3_aa: CASSPWGVGNTIYF

clone_size: NA
v_call: TRBV9
j_call: TRBJ1-1
d_call: NA
cdr3_nt: TGTGCCAGCAGCGTAAGGGCGGCCACTGAAGCTTTCTTT
cdr3_aa: CASSVRAATEAFF

clone_size: NA
v_call: TRBV11-3
j_call: TRBJ2-5
d_call: NA
cdr3_nt: TGTGCCAGCAGTTCAGGGTCCGAGACCCAGTACTTC
cdr3_aa: CASSSGSETQYF

clone_size: many
v_call: TRBV4-3
j_call: TRBJ1-5
d_call: NA
cdr3_nt: TGCGCCAGCAGCCAAGACCAAGGGCAGCCCCAGCATTTT
cdr3_aa: CASSQDQGQPQHF

clone_size: many
v_call: TRBV7-2
j_call: TRBJ2-1
d_call: NA
cdr3_nt: TGTGCCAGCAGCTTACAGGCTGGAGGCTCCTACAATGAGCAGTTCTTC
cdr3_aa: CASSLQAGGSYNEQFF

clone_size: many
v_call: TRBV7-2
j_call: TRBJ1-2
d_call: TRBD1
cdr3_nt: TGTGCCAGCAGCCCGCCCGGGGACAGGGGCTTTTTCTACTATGGCTACACCTTC
cdr3_aa: CASSPPGDRGFFYYGYTF

clone_size: many
v_call: TRBV15
j_call: TRBJ1-2
d_call: NA
cdr3_nt: TGTGCCACCAGCAGAGGGGCTCGGGGGGGGAATGGCTACACCTTC
cdr3_aa: CATSRGARGGNGYTF

clone_size: many
v_call: TRBV7-2
j_call: TRBJ1-1
d_call: TRBD1
cdr3_nt: TGTGCCAGCAGCCCCCTGGACAGGGAAGCTTTCTTT
cdr3_aa: CASSPLDREAFF

clone_size: NA
v_call: TRBV15
j_call: TRBJ1-4
d_call: TRBD1
cdr3_nt: TGTGCCACCAGCAGAACAGGGGTGGATGAAAAACTGTTTTTT
cdr3_aa: CATSRTGVDEKLFF

clone_size: many
v_call: TRBV4-3
j_call: TRBJ1-3
d_call: NA
cdr3_nt: TGCGCCAGCAGCCCCGGACAGAACTCTGGAAACACCATATATTTT
cdr3_aa: CASSPGQNSGNTIYF

clone_size: many
v_call: TRBV12-3/TRBV12-4
j_call: TRBJ2-5
d_call: NA
cdr3_nt: TGTGCCAGCAGTTTTAGCGGAGACAGGGTTTGGGAGACCCAGTACTTC
cdr3_aa: CASSFSGDRVWETQYF

clone_size: NA
v_call: TRBV2
j_call: TRBJ2-5
d_call: NA
cdr3_nt: TGTGCCAGCGGTGACACCCTTAGCAATCAGCCCCAGTACTTC
cdr3_aa: CASGDTLSNQPQYF

clone_size: NA
v_call: TRBV3-1
j_call: TRBJ2-4
d_call: NA
cdr3_nt: TGTGCCAGCAGCCCTCCGGACCCTAGGGACGGCATTCAGTACTTC
cdr3_aa: CASSPPDPRDGIQYF

clone_size: many
v_call: TRBV5-1
j_call: TRBJ2-1
d_call: TRBD1
cdr3_nt: TGCGCCAGCAGCGCATCGGGACAGGGGTACAATGAGCAGTTCTTC
cdr3_aa: CASSASGQGYNEQFF

clone_size: NA
v_call: TRBV29-1
j_call: TRBJ2-1
d_call: TRBD1
cdr3_nt: TGCAGCGTATCTGGCTCCGGGACAGGGGACAATGAGCAGTTCTTC
cdr3_aa: CSVSGSGTGDNEQFF

clone_size: many
v_call: TRBV2
j_call: TRBJ2-1
d_call: TRBD2
cdr3_nt: TGTGCCAGCAGTGAATCGGGGGGGTACGGTGAGCAGTTCTTC
cdr3_aa: CASSESGGYGEQFF

clone_size: many
v_call: TRBV18
j_call: TRBJ2-3
d_call: NA
cdr3_nt: TGTGCCAGCTCACCACTCGTGAGCACAGATACGCAGTATTTT
cdr3_aa: CASSPLVSTDTQYF

clone_size: many
v_call: TRBV20-1
j_call: TRBJ2-5
d_call: NA
cdr3_nt: TGCAGTGCTAGAGATCCTATCCCAGAGACCCAGTACTTC
cdr3_aa: CSARDPIPETQYF

clone_size: many
v_call: TRBV19
j_call: TRBJ2-2
d_call: NA
cdr3_nt: TGTGCCAGTAACCGATACGCGGAGCTGTTTTTT
cdr3_aa: CASNRYAELFF

clone_size: many
v_call: TRBV6-1
j_call: TRBJ2-3
d_call: NA
cdr3_nt: TGTGCCAGCAGTGAAGTCAGCTTCCCCCGGGCAGATACGCAGTATTTT
cdr3_aa: CASSEVSFPRADTQYF

clone_size: NA
v_call: TRBV19
j_call: TRBJ1-1
d_call: NA
cdr3_nt: TGTGCCAGTAGTATAGATGAATTCGGGATGAACACTGAAGCTTTCTTT
cdr3_aa: CASSIDEFGMNTEAFF

clone_size: few
v_call: TRBV5-6
j_call: TRBJ1-1
d_call: NA
cdr3_nt: TGTGCCAGCAGCTCGCAGAATCCCGTCCAAAGGGCTTTCTTT
cdr3_aa: CASSSQNPVQRAFF

clone_size: many
v_call: TRBV9
j_call: TRBJ2-1
d_call: TRBD2
cdr3_nt: TGTGCCAGCAGCGTAGTAGCGGGGGGCCGAAATGAGCAGTTCTTC
cdr3_aa: CASSVVAGGRNEQFF

clone_size: few
v_call: TRBV6-5
j_call: TRBJ1-5
d_call: TRBD1
cdr3_nt: TGTGCCAGCAGTCCCGGGACAGGGGCGTTCGGGCAGCCCCAGCATTTT
cdr3_aa: CASSPGTGAFGQPQHF

clone_size: once
v_call: TRBV20-1
j_call: TRBJ2-3
d_call: TRBD2
cdr3_nt: TGCAGTGCTCACCCGGGACTAGCGGGGGCGGTGGCCACAGATACGCAGTATTTT
cdr3_aa: CSAHPGLAGAVATDTQYF

clone_size: NA
v_call: TRBV4-2
j_call: TRBJ1-2
d_call: NA
cdr3_nt: NA
cdr3_aa: CASSIYLCSVEGRGAITNYGYTF

clone_size: NA
v_call: TRBV12-3/TRBV12-4
j_call: TRBJ1-6
d_call: NA
cdr3_nt: TGTGCCAGCAGCCAGGGACGCCGTTCGTCGGTCTTT
cdr3_aa: CASSQGRRSSVF

clone_size: NA
v_call: TRBV4-3
j_call: TRBJ1-4
d_call: TRBD1
cdr3_nt: TGCGCCAGCAGCCAAGAAGGGGACAGACGGTCCAGCGAAAAACTGTTTTTT
cdr3_aa: CASSQEGDRRSSEKLFF

clone_size: many
v_call: TRBV20-1
j_call: TRBJ2-3
d_call: NA
cdr3_nt: TGCAGTGCTCAACCCTTCCTGGCCACAGATACGCAGTATTTT
cdr3_aa: CSAQPFLATDTQYF

clone_size: few
v_call: TRBV6-5
j_call: TRBJ2-1
d_call: TRBD1
cdr3_nt: TGTGCCAGCAGTCACTCTGAGACAGGGTTCTACAATGAGCAGTTCTTC
cdr3_aa: CASSHSETGFYNEQFF

clone_size: many
v_call: TRBV6-6
j_call: TRBJ1-6
d_call: TRBD1
cdr3_nt: TGTGCCAGCAGTTCACCCGGGACAGTCAATTCACCCCTCCACTTT
cdr3_aa: CASSSPGTVNSPLHF

clone_size: NA
v_call: TRBV6-6
j_call: TRBJ1-2
d_call: NA
cdr3_nt: TGTGCCAGCAGTCCCTCGGGGGAGGGGGGCTACACCTTC
cdr3_aa: CASSPSGEGGYTF

clone_size: NA
v_call: TRBV12-3/TRBV12-4
j_call: TRBJ2-7
d_call: NA
cdr3_nt: TGTGCCAGCAGTTTCACGGGGGCGCAGGAGTACTTC
cdr3_aa: CASSFTGAQEYF

clone_size: once
v_call: TRBV6-2/TRBV6-3
j_call: TRBJ2-1
d_call: TRBD2
cdr3_nt: TGTGCCAGCAGTTACGTAGCGGGGGGGCCCCTCGTTGAGCAGTTCTTC
cdr3_aa: CASSYVAGGPLVEQFF

clone_size: many
v_call: TRBV9
j_call: TRBJ2-5
d_call: TRBD1
cdr3_nt: TGTGCCAGCAGCAGGGGACAGGGAGAGACCCAGTACTTC
cdr3_aa: CASSRGQGETQYF

clone_size: many
v_call: TRBV7-2
j_call: TRBJ1-2
d_call: NA
cdr3_nt: TGTGCCAGCAGCACCTCGGGGCCGTATGGCTACACCTTC
cdr3_aa: CASSTSGPYGYTF

clone_size: few
v_call: TRBV7-2
j_call: TRBJ2-3
d_call: NA
cdr3_nt: TGTGCCAGCAGTCCGGGCGTTTTGGGGGGTTACCAAACACATACGCAGTATTTT
cdr3_aa: CASSPGVLGGYQTHTQYF

clone_size: many
v_call: TRBV24-1
j_call: TRBJ2-3
d_call: NA
cdr3_nt: TGTGCCACCAGTGCTGCGGATACGCAGTATTTT
cdr3_aa: CATSAADTQYF

clone_size: many
v_call: TRBV6-5
j_call: TRBJ2-1
d_call: NA
cdr3_nt: TGTGCCAGCAGCGGGCTAGTATATCATGAGCAGTTCTTC
cdr3_aa: CASSGLVYHEQFF

clone_size: many
v_call: TRBV20-1
j_call: TRBJ1-5
d_call: NA
cdr3_nt: TGCAGTGCTAGAAGGGGCCCGGGGGGAGGTCAGCCCCAGCATTTT
cdr3_aa: CSARRGPGGGQPQHF

clone_size: many
v_call: TRBV27
j_call: TRBJ2-7
d_call: NA
cdr3_nt: TGTGCCAGCAGTTTTCGCGTGTCTCTCCCATCCTACGAGCAGTACTTC
cdr3_aa: CASSFRVSLPSYEQYF

clone_size: NA
v_call: TRBV7-8
j_call: TRBJ2-5
d_call: TRBD1
cdr3_nt: TGTGCCAGCAGCTCTGGACAGGGGATGGAGACCCAGTACTTC
cdr3_aa: CASSSGQGMETQYF